What follows describes a single TCR beta chain. The CDR3 runs 13 residues. V lost 0 bases, J lost 0 bases, and 5 bases lay in between. CDR1 is SQVTM and CDR2 is ANQGSEA in the germline V gene. Reverse transcription of roughly 0.5 to 1 ug RNA used random hexamers. By means of immunoSEQ multiplex PCR, TCR beta CDR3 spanning 54 Vbeta and 13 Jbeta underwent amplification. One entry per CDR3 protein, called by TCRdb with MiXCR from the immunoSEQ multiplex PCR reads. The table lists some 120,000 distinct CDR3 sequences, around nine tenths of them singletons. This specimen comes from a study of CD8 T cells in Susac syndrome. Sequencing of TCR beta was performed on blood CD8+ T cells and on blood CD4+ T cells. Relapsing-remitting disease, either stable or active, was present in the treatment-naive patients who were the multiple sclerosis controls.

Sequenced input: CD8+ T cells from PBMCs. The chain recombines TRBV29-1 with TRBJ1-2; D gene ambiguous. The receptor comes from a human donor with multiple sclerosis. The CDR3 is CSVEEQTNYGYTF. The CDR3 nucleotides read TGCAGCGTTGAAGAACAGACTAACTATGGCTACACCTTC.